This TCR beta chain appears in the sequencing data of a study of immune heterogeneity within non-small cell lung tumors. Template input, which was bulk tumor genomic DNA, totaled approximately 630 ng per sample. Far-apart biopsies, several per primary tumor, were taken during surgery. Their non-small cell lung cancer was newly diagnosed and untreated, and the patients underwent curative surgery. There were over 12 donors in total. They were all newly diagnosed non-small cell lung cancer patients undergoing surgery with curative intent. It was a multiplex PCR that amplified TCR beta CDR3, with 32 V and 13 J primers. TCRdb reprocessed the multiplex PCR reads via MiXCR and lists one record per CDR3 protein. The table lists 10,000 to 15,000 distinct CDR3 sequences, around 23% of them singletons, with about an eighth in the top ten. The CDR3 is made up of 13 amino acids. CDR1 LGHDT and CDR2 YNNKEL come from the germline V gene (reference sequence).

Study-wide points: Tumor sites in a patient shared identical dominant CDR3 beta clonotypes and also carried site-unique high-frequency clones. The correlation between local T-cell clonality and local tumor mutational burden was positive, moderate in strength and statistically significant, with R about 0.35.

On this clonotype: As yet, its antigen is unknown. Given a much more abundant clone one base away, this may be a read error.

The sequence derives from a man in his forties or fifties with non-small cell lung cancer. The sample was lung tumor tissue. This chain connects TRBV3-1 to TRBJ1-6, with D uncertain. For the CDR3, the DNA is TGTGCCAGAAGCCAAGGTGGAGGTTCACCCCTCCACTTT. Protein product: CARSQGGGSPLHF.